This entry is about one T cell receptor beta chain. Its antigen is unidentified. At one of its ends the junction is not consistent with the germline gene, which may arise from a read error. The data were taken from a study of Graves' ophthalmopathy and Graves' hyperthyroidism. The wider study: Hyperthyroidism is called stable when no ophthalmopathy develops within 18 months of follow-up. Study results and limitations: Classification of ophthalmopathy versus stable hyperthyroidism by a 13-signature model yielded around 91% sensitivity and around 80% specificity. Blood repertoires reportedly contained most expanded thyroid clonotypes above 0.001 frequency.

Amplification targeted the TCR beta CDR3 regions, with RNA transcripts as the source material. RT-PCR was first run with HTBI primers, then multiplex PCR in a second round. TCRdb itself ran the multiplex PCR reads through MiXCR, one entry per CDR3 protein. The data contain over a million distinct CDR3 sequences, 35% to 40% of them singletons. Newly diagnosed hyperthyroidism donors, aged 18 to 65, duration under 2 months. The clonotype originates from an adult man with Graves' hyperthyroidism. Sequences were obtained from peripheral blood or thyroid tissue (not recorded which).

The CDR3 sequence: CASSLDRGLDSSLHF. The CDR3 DNA reads TGTGCCAGCAGCCTGGACAGGGGCCTCGATTCATCCCTCCACTTT. The rearrangement uses TRBV2 and TRBJ1-6; 9 nucleotides agree with TRBD1. The germline V gene has CDR1 SNHLY and CDR2 FYNNEI. This CDR3 has 15 residues.